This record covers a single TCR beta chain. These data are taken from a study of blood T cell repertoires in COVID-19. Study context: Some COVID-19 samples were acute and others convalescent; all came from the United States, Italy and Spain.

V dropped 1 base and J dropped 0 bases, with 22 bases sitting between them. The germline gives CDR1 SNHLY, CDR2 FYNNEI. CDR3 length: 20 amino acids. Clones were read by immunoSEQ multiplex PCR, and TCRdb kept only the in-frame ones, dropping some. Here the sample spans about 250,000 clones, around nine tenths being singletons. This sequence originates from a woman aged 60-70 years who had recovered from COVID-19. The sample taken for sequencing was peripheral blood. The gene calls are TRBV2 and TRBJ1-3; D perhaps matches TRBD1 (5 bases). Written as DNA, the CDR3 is TGTGCCAGCAGTGAAGAGTCGTCTGTTGGGGCCCATAGCTCTGGAAACACCATATATTTT. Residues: CASSEESSVGAHSSGNTIYF.